The following is a T cell receptor beta chain sequence with its context. The ends were cut back, 4 bases at V and 5 bases at J, with 12 bases in the middle. Germline V gene data show CDR1 as SQVTM and CDR2 as ANQGSEA. The CDR3 is 14 amino acids. The data were obtained in a study of blood T cell repertoires in COVID-19. Looking at the study overall: Acute-phase and convalescent COVID-19 samples originated in the United States, Italy and Spain. Sample material is recorded as cDNA or gDNA derived from T cells, B-cell-depleted T cells, or PBMCs.

As processed by the authors: Scientists estimated how many nucleated cells there were by amplifying reference gene primers. Assay used: immunoSEQ multiplex PCR; TCRdb lists only in-frame clones, some missing. V, J and clone size reflect that table, while D and trimming were determined from the DNA. The profile shows more than 50,000 clones, approximately 88% of them singletons. The sequence came from a human donor in a cohort sampled during active COVID-19. The chain uses TRBV29-1 and TRBJ2-6; no clear D gene. The source material was peripheral blood. The CDR3 DNA follows: TGCAGCGTTGTGACTTCGAGTAGGGCCAACGTCCTGACTTTC. As protein: CSVVTSSRANVLTF.